This TCR beta chain was observed in a study of cytomegalovirus exposure and HLA in healthy donors. 13 Jbeta primers and 60 Vbeta primers were used for the PCR. Produced via immunoSEQ multiplex PCR; TCRdb's table is partial and in-frame only. The table has roughly 120,000 clones, 73% seen once; the top ten hold approximately 3.8%. The CDR3 spans 16 residues. Germline lookup yields CDR1 LNHDA and CDR2 SQIVND (reference sequence). V was pared by 5 bases and J by 9 bases, with 10 bases of the junction left unmatched. The TCR originated in a woman between 35 and 50 years old in good health and CMV-seronegative. Sequenced material: PBMCs. This sequence joins TRBV19 and TRBJ2-1; 13 positions agree with TRBD2. The CDR3 protein is CASSPTRTSGSGEQFF. The DNA for the CDR3 is TGTGCCAGTAGTCCGACGCGGACTAGCGGGAGCGGTGAGCAGTTCTTC.